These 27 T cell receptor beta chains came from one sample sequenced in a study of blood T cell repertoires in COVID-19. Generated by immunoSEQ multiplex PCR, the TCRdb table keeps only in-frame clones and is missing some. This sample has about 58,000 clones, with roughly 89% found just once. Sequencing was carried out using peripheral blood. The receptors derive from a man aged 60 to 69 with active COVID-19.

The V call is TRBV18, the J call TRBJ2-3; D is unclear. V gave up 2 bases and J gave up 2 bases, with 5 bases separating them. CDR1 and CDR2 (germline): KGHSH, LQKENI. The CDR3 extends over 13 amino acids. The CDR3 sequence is CASSPLNTDTQYF. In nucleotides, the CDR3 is TGTGCCAGCTCACCATTAAACACAGATACGCAGTATTTT. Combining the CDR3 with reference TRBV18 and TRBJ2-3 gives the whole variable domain NAGVMQNPRHLVRRRGQEARLRCSPMKGHSHVYWYRQLPEEGLKFMVYLQKENIIDESGMPKERFSAEFPKEGPSILRIQQVVRGDSAAYFCASSPLNTDTQYFGPGTRLTVL.

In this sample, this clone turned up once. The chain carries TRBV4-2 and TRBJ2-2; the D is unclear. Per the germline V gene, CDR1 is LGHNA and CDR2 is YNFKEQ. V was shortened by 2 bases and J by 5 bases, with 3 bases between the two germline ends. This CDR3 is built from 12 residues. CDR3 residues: CASSQTTGELFF. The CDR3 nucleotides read TGTGCCAGCAGCCAAACTACCGGGGAGCTGTTTTTT.

CDR3 sequence: CASSEVSRGAGVAYEQYF. For the CDR3, the DNA is TGTGCCAGCAGTGAAGTATCCCGGGGGGCGGGAGTGGCCTACGAGCAGTACTTC. V usage is TRBV6-1 and J usage is TRBJ2-7; the D gene is possibly TRBD2 (7 bases). CDR3 length: 18 amino acids. V lost 1 base, J lost 2 bases, and 21 bases lay in between. Germline-derived CDR1 and CDR2 are MNHNS and SASEGT.

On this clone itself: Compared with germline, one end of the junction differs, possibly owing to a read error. The CDR3 DNA is TGCGCCAGCACCCAAGAACAGGTTATTGGCTATGGCTACACCTTC. This sequence encodes CASTQEQVIGYGYTF. The rearrangement links TRBV4-1 to TRBJ1-2; D might be TRBD1 (5 bases). The CDR3 consists of 15 residues. From germline, CDR1 is MGHRA and CDR2 YSYEKL.

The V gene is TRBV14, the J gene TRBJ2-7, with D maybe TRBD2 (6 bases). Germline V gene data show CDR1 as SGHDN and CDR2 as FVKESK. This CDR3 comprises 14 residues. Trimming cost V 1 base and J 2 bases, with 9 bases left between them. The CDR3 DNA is TGTGCCAGCAGCCAAGGCAGCGGGCCCTACGAGCAGTACTTC. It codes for CASSQGSGPYEQYF.

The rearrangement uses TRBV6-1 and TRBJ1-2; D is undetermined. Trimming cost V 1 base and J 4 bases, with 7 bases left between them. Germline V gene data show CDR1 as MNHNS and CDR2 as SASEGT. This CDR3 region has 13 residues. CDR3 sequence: CASSEGDSYGYTF. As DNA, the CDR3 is TGTGCCAGCAGTGAAGGAGACTCCTATGGCTACACCTTC.

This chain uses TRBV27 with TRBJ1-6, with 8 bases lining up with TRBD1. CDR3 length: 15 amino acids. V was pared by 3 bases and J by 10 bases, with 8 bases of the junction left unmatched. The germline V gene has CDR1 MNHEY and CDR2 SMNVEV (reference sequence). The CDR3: CASSFSGQGKSPLHF. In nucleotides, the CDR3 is TGTGCCAGCAGTTTCAGTGGACAGGGAAAATCACCCCTCCACTTT.

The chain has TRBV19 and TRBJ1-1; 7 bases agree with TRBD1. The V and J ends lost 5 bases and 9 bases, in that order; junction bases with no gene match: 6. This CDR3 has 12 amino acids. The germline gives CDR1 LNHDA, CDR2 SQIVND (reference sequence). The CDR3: CASSARDRKAFF. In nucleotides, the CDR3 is TGTGCCAGTAGTGCCCGGGACAGAAAAGCTTTCTTT.

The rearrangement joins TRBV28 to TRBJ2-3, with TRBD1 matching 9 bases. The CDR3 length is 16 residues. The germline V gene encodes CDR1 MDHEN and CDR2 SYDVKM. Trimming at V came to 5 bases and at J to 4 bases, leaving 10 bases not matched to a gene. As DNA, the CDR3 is TGTGCCAGCAGTCCCCCACCGGGACAGGGTTCAGATACGCAGTATTTT. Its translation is CASSPPPGQGSDTQYF.

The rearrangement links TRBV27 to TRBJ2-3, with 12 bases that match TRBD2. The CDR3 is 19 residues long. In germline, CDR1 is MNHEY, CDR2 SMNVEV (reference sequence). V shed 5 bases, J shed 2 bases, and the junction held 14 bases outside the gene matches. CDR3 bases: TGTGCCAGCAGTCGCCTCGGGCTAGCGGGAGGGGAGGCCACAGATACGCAGTATTTT. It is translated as CASSRLGLAGGEATDTQYF.

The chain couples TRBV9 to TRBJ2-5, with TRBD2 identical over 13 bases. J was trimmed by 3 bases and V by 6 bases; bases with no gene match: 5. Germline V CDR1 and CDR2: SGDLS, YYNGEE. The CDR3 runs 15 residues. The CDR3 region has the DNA TGTGCCAGCAACTTAGGGACTAGCGGGGAAGAGACCCAGTACTTC. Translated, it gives CASNLGTSGEETQYF.

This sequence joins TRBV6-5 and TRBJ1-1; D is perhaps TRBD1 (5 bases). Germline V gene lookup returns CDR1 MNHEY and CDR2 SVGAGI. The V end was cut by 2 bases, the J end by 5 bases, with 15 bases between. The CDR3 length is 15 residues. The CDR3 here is CASSYNGRGRTEAFF. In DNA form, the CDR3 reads TGTGCCAGCAGTTACAACGGACGGGGGAGGACTGAAGCTTTCTTT.

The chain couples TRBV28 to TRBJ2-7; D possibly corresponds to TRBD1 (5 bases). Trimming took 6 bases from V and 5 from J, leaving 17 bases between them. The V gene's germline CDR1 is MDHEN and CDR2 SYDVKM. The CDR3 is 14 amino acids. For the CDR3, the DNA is TGTGCCAGCAGGGTTTTTGGACAATACGACGAGCAGTACTTC. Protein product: CASRVFGQYDEQYF.

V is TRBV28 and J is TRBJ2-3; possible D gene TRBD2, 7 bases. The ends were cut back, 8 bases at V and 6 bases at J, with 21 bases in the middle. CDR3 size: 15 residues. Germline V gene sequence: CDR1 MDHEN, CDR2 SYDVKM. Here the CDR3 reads CASSSAGAGVDTQYF. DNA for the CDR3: TGTGCCAGCTCCTCGGCGGGGGCCGGTGTGGATACGCAGTATTTT.

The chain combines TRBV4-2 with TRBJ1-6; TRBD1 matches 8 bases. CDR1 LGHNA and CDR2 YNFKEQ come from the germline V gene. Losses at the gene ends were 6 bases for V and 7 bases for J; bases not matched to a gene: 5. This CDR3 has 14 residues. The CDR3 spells CASRQGQANSPLHF. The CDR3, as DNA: TGTGCCAGCAGGCAGGGACAGGCGAATTCACCCCTCCACTTT.

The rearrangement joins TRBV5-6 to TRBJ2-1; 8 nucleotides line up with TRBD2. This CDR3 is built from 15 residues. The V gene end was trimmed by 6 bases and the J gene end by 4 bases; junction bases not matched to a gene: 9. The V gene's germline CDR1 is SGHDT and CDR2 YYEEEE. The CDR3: CASTLLAGTYNEQFF. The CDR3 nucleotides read TGTGCCAGCACTCTTTTAGCGGGAACTTACAATGAGCAGTTCTTC. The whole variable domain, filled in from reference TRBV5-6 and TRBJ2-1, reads DAGVTQSPTHLIKTRGQQVTLRCSPKSGHDTVSWYQQALGQGPQFIFQYYEEEERQRGNFPDRFSGHQFPNYSSELNVNALLLGDSALYLCASTLLAGTYNEQFFGPGTRLTVL.

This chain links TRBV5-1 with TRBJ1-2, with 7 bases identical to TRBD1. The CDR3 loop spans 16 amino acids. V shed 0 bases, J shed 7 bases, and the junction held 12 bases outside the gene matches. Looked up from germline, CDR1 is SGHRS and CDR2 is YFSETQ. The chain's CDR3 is CASSLVGTVSQGGYTF. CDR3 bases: TGCGCCAGCAGCTTGGTTGGGACAGTCTCCCAAGGTGGCTACACCTTC. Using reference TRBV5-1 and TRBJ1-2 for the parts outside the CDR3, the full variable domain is KAGVTQTPRYLIKTRGQQVTLSCSPISGHRSVSWYQQTPGQGLQFLFEYFSETQRNKGNFPGRFSGRQFSNSRSEMNVSTLELGDSALYLCASSLVGTVSQGGYTFGSGTRLTVV.

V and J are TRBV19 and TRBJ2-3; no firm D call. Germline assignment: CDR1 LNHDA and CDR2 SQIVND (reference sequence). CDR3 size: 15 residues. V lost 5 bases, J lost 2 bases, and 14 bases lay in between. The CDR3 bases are TGTGCCAGTAGTTCGCGTCTAATCCTCACAGATACGCAGTATTTT. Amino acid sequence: CASSSRLILTDTQYF.

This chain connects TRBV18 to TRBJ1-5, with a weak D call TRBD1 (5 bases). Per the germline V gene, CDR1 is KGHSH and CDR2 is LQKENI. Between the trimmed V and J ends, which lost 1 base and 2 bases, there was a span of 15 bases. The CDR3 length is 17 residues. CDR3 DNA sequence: TGTGCCAGCTCACCACGAGCGGGGTTAGGGGGCAATCAGCCCCAGCATTTT. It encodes CASSPRAGLGGNQPQHF.

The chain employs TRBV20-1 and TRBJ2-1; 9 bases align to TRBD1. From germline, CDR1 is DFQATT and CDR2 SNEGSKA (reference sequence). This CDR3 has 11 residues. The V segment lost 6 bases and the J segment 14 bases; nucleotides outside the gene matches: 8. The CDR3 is CSATPRDREFF. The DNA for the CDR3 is TGCAGTGCAACCCCCCGGGACAGGGAGTTCTTC.

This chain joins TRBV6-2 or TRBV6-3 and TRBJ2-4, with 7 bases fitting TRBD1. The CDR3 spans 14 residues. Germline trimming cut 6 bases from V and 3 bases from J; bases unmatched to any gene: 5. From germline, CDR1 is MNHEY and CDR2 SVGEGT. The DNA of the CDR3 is TGTGCCAGCAGCACCGACAGGGACAAAAACATTCAGTACTTC. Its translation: CASSTDRDKNIQYF.

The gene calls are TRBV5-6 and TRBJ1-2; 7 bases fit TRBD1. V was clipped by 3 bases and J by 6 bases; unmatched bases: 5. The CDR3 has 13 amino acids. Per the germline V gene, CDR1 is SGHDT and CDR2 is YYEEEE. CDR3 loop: CASSYGTVDGYTF. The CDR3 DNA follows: TGTGCCAGCAGCTACGGGACAGTCGATGGCTACACCTTC. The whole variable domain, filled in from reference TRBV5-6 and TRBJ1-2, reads DAGVTQSPTHLIKTRGQQVTLRCSPKSGHDTVSWYQQALGQGPQFIFQYYEEEERQRGNFPDRFSGHQFPNYSSELNVNALLLGDSALYLCASSYGTVDGYTFGSGTRLTVV.

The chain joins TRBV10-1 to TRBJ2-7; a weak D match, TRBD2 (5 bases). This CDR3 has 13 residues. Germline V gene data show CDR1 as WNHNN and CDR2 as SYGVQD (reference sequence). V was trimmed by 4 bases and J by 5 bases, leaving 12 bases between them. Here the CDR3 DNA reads TGCGCCAGCAGTGTTTTGCCGAGGGACGAGCAGTACTTC. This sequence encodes CASSVLPRDEQYF.

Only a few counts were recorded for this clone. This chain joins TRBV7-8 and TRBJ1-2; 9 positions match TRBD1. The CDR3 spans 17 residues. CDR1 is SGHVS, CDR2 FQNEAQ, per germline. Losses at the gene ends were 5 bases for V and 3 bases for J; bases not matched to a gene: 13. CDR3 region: CASSRRDRAGGYYGYTF. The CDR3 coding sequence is TGTGCCAGCAGCCGCCGGGACAGGGCAGGAGGTTACTATGGCTACACCTTC.

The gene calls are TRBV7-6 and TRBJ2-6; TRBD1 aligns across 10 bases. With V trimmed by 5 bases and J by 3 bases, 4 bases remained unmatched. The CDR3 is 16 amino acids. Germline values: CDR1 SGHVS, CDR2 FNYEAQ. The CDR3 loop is CASSPTGGFGANVLTF. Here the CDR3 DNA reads TGTGCCAGCAGCCCGACAGGGGGCTTTGGGGCCAACGTCCTGACTTTC.

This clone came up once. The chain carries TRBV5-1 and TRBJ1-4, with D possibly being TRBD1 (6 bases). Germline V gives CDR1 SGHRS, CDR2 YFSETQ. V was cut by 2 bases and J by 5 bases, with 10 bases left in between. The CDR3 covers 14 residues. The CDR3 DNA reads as TGCGCCAGCAGCTTCGGGCAGGGGAATGAAAAACTGTTTTTT. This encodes CASSFGQGNEKLFF.

CDR3: CAWSPSRQHNQPQHF. The CDR3 DNA reads as TGTGCCTGGAGTCCCAGTAGACAGCACAATCAGCCCCAGCATTTT. The genes are TRBV30 and TRBJ1-5; possible D gene TRBD1, 5 bases. CDR1 and CDR2 from the germline V gene are GTSNPN and SVGIG (reference sequence). This CDR3 comprises 15 residues. V gave up 2 bases and J gave up 3 bases, with 14 bases separating them.